This T cell receptor (beta chain) was captured by sequencing in a study of STAT5B mutations in CD4+ large granular lymphocyte leukemia. Repertoires were generated with immunoSEQ multiplex PCR, while TCRdb's copy carries only in-frame clones and drops some. The data show over 20,000 clones, with approximately 81% seen just once and less than 0.4% held by the top ten. Sample: CD4+ T cells from blood buffy coats. The source of this sequence is a human donor in good health.

The CDR3 loop is CASSPNQGNTGELFF. CDR3 coding DNA: TGTGCCAGCTCACCAAACCAGGGGAACACCGGGGAGCTGTTTTTT. This chain uses TRBV18 with TRBJ2-2, with D possibly matching TRBD1 (5 bases). Germline-derived CDR1 and CDR2 are KGHSH and LQKENI. Trimming shortened V by 2 bases and J by 1 base, and 8 bases separated the two germline ends. The CDR3 runs 15 residues. Drawing the rest from reference TRBV18 and TRBJ2-2, the complete variable domain is NAGVMQNPRHLVRRRGQEARLRCSPMKGHSHVYWYRQLPEEGLKFMVYLQKENIIDESGMPKERFSAEFPKEGPSILRIQQVVRGDSAAYFCASSPNQGNTGELFFGEGSRLTVL.